This TCR beta chain was documented in a study of type 1 and type 2 diabetes patients. Trimming cost V 7 bases and J 1 base; bases outside gene matches: 6. The length of the CDR3 is 15 residues. The germline CDR1 and CDR2 sequences are LNHDA and SQIVND (reference sequence). Genomic DNA was the PCR template. Amplification of the beta chain CDR3 used 30 forward and 13 reverse multiplex primers. Via MiXCR, TCRdb re-called the multiplex PCR reads, giving one row per CDR3 protein. The sample consists of about 290,000 distinct CDR3 sequences, roughly 50% of them appearing once. The sequenced sample was peripheral blood mononuclear cells (PBMCs). This chain links TRBV19 with TRBJ2-1; 8 bases line up with TRBD2. The source is a man aged 18 to 29 with type 2 diabetes. CDR3 protein: CASTRERGSYNEQFF. CDR3 nucleotides: TGTGCCAGTACGCGCGAGCGGGGGTCCTACAATGAGCAGTTCTTC.